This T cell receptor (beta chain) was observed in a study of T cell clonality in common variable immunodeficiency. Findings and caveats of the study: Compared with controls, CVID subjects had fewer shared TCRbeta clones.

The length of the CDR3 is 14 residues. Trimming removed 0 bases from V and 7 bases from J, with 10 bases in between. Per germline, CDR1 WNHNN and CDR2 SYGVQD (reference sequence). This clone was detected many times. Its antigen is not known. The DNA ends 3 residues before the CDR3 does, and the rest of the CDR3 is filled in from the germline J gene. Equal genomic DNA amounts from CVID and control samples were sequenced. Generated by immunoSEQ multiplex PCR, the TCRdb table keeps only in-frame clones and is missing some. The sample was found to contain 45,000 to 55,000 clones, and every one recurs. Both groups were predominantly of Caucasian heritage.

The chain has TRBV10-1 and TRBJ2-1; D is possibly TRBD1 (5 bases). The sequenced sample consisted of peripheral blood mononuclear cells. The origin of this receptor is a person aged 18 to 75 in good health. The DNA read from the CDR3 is TGCGCCAGCAGTGAGTCAACAGGTGAAAATGAG. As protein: CASSESTGENE. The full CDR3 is CASSESTGENEQFF.